This TCR beta chain was sequenced during a study of vaccination effects on CD4 cells after COVID-19. The assay was immunoSEQ multiplex PCR, and TCRdb's table has in-frame clones only and misses some. Here the sample spans about 34,000 clones, around 78% being singletons. Sequencing followed a ViraFEST assay step that expanded antigen-specific CD4+ T cells with viral peptide pools. Cells that had been cultured for less than eleven days were the source of isolated CD4+ T cells. The person had a PCR-confirmed SARS-CoV-2 infection during March to December 2020. The CDR3 covers 13 residues. V lost 3 bases and J lost 4, with 9 bases in between. With respect to this clone: The antigen is unknown.

The chain has TRBV12-3 or TRBV12-4 and TRBJ1-2; D ambiguous. This specimen was CD4+ T cells from PBMCs cultured with a peptide pool, taken before COVID-19 vaccination. The receptor was derived from a human donor who had a prior SARS-CoV-2 infection. Written as DNA, the CDR3 is TGTGCCAGCAGTTTTCTACGGGGCTATGGCTACACCTTC. Amino acid sequence: CASSFLRGYGYTF.